This is a list of T cell receptor beta chains from one sample in a study of T-cell memory formation after mild COVID-19. MiXCR, applied by TCRdb to the 5' RACE reads, yields one record per CDR3 protein. The data hold hundreds of thousands of distinct CDR3 sequences, with about a fifth observed a single time. The sequencing input was PBMCs or a T cell subset sorted from them (not recorded which). These receptors all come from an adult woman who had mild COVID-19 (a few samples of this study predate the infection). Cell type and time point are not known. Both conserved end residues are part of each CDR3. Each record gives: clone size, J gene, V gene, D gene, CDR3 DNA, CDR3 protein. A D gene is named only where the DNA matches it firmly. Clone size, where shown, is once, few, many, or a class for clones that have expanded.

clone_size: NA; j_call: TRBJ1-6; v_call: TRBV10-3; d_call: NA; cdr3_nt: TGTGCCATCAGTGGGACTTTCGGTAATTCACCCCTCCACTTT; cdr3_aa: CAISGTFGNSPLHF
clone_size: few; j_call: TRBJ2-7; v_call: TRBV9; d_call: NA; cdr3_nt: TGTGCCAGCAGCAAACACCAGGGGACCTCTTGGGACGAGCAGTACTTC; cdr3_aa: CASSKHQGTSWDEQYF
clone_size: NA; j_call: TRBJ2-7; v_call: TRBV6-5; d_call: NA; cdr3_nt: TGTGCCAGCAGTTACCCATCTTCGCCCGGCCGCCGGGAGATATTC; cdr3_aa: CASSYPSSPGRREIF
clone_size: NA; j_call: TRBJ2-5; v_call: TRBV5-1; d_call: TRBD2; cdr3_nt: TGCGCCAGCAGCCCCCTGGCGGGAGGTCCCACGGGGGAGACCCAGTACTTC; cdr3_aa: CASSPLAGGPTGETQYF
clone_size: NA; j_call: TRBJ2-1; v_call: TRBV7-9; d_call: TRBD2; cdr3_nt: TGTGCCAGCAGCTTTTTTAGCGGGGGGAACAATGAGCAGTTCTTC; cdr3_aa: CASSFFSGGNNEQFF
clone_size: NA; j_call: TRBJ2-3; v_call: TRBV19; d_call: NA; cdr3_nt: TGTGCCAGTAGAGGCAGTCTCACAGATACGCAGTATTTT; cdr3_aa: CASRGSLTDTQYF
clone_size: NA; j_call: TRBJ2-6; v_call: TRBV6-5; d_call: NA; cdr3_nt: TGTGCCAGCAGCAAAGGGGGTTCTGGGGCCAACGTCCTGACTTTC; cdr3_aa: CASSKGGSGANVLTF
clone_size: few; j_call: TRBJ2-7; v_call: TRBV4-1; d_call: NA; cdr3_nt: TGCGCCAGCAGCCAAGAGACACCTACTGAGCAGTACTTC; cdr3_aa: CASSQETPTEQYF
clone_size: few; j_call: TRBJ2-7; v_call: TRBV20-1; d_call: NA; cdr3_nt: TGCAGTGCTAGGGACGGTAAGGGCTACGAGCAGTACTTC; cdr3_aa: CSARDGKGYEQYF
clone_size: few; j_call: TRBJ2-5; v_call: TRBV25-1; d_call: NA; cdr3_nt: TGTGCCAGCAGTGAGCGGTGGGGCGGGGAAGAGACCCAGTACTTC; cdr3_aa: CASSERWGGEETQYF
clone_size: NA; j_call: TRBJ1-1; v_call: TRBV24-1; d_call: NA; cdr3_nt: TGTGCCACCAGTGAGGGGTACGAGGGCACTGAAGCTTTCTTT; cdr3_aa: CATSEGYEGTEAFF
clone_size: NA; j_call: TRBJ1-1; v_call: TRBV12-3/TRBV12-4; d_call: NA; cdr3_nt: TGTGCCAGCAACCCCACTCCGGTCACTGAAGCTTTCTTT; cdr3_aa: CASNPTPVTEAFF
clone_size: few; j_call: TRBJ1-2; v_call: TRBV4-1; d_call: NA; cdr3_nt: TGCGCCAGCAGTGAGCAGGCGAGGACAGCGGATGGCTACACCTTC; cdr3_aa: CASSEQARTADGYTF